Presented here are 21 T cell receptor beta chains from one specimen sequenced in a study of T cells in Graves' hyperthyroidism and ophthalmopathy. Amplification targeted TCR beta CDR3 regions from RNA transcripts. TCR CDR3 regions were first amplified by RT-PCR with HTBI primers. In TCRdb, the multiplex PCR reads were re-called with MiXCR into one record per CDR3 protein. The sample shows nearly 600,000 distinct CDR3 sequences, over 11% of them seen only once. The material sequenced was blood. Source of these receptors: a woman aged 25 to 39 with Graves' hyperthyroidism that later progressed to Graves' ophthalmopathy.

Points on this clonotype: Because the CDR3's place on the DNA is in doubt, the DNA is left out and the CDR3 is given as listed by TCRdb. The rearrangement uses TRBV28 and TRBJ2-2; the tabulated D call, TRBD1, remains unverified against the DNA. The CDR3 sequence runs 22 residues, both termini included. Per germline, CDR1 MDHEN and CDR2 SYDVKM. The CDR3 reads CATHSQETVTQYFGPGTGELFF.

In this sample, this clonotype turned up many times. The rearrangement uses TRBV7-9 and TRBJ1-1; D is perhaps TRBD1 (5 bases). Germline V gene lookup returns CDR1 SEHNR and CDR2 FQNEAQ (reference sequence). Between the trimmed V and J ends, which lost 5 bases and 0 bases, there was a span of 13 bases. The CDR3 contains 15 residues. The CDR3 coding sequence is TGTGCCAGCAGCGTGACAGAGACCATGAACACTGAAGCTTTCTTT. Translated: CASSVTETMNTEAFF.

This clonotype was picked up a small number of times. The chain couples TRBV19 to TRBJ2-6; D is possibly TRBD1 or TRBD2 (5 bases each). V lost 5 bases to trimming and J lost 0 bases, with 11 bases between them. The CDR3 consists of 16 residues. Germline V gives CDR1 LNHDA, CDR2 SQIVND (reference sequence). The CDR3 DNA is TGTGCCAGTAGTTCCTCGGGGACCTCTGGGGCCAACGTCCTGACTTTC. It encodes CASSSSGTSGANVLTF.

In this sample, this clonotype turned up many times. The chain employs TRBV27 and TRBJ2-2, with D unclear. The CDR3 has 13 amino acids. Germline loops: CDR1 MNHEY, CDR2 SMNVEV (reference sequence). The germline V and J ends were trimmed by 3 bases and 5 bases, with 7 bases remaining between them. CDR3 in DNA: TGTGCCAGCAGTTTTTCCGGTACCGGGGAGCTGTTTTTT. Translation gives CASSFSGTGELFF.

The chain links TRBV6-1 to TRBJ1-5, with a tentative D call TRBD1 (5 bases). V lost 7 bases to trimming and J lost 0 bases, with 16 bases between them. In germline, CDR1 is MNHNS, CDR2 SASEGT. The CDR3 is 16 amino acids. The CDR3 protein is CASTNGAEYSNQPQHF. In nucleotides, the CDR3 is TGTGCCAGCACGAACGGGGCAGAATATAGCAATCAGCCCCAGCATTTT.

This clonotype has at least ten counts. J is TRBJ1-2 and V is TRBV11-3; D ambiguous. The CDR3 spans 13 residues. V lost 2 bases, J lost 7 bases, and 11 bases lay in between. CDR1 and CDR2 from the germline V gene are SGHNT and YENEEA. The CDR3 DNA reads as TGTGCCAGCAGCTTACAGGAGGATCCTGGCTACACCTTC. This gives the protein CASSLQEDPGYTF.

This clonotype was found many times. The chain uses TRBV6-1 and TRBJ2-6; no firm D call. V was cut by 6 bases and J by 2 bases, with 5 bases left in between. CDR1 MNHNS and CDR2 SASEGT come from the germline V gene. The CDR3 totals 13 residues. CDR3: CASRGPGANVLTF. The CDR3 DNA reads TGTGCCAGCAGAGGTCCTGGGGCCAACGTCCTGACTTTC.

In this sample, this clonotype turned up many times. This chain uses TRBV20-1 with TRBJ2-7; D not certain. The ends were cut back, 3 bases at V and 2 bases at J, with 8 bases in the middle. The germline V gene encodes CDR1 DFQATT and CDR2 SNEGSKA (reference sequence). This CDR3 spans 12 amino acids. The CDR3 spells CSARDRAYEQYF. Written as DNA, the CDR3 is TGCAGTGCTAGGGACCGAGCCTACGAGCAGTACTTC.

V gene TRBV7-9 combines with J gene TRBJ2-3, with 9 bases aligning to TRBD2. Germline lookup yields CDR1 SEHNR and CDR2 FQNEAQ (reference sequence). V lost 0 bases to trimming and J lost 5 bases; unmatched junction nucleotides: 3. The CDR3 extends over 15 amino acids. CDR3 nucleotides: TGTGCCAGCAGCTTAGCCCTAGCGGGGATAGATACGCAGTATTTT. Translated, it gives CASSLALAGIDTQYF. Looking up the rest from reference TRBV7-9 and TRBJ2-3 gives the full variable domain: DTGVSQNPRHKITKRGQNVTFRCDPISEHNRLYWYRQTLGQGPEFLTYFQNEAQLEKSRLLSDRFSAERPKGSFSTLEIQRTEQGDSAMYLCASSLALAGIDTQYFGPGTRLTVL.

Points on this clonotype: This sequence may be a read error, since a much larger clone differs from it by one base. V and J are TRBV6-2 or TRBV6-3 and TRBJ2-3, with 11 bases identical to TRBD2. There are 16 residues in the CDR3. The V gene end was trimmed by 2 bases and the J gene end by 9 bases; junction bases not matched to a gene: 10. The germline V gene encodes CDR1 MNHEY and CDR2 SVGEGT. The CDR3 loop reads CASSYSLAGGVKTQYF. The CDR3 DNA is TGTGCCAGCAGTTACAGTCTAGCGGGGGGAGTGAAGACGCAGTATTTT.

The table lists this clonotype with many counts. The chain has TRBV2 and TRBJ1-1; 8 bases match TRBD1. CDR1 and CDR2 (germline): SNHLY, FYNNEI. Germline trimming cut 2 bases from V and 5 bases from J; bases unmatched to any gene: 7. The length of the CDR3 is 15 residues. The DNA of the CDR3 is TGTGCCAGCAGTGAAAGTGCAGGGGGCGGAACTGAAGCTTTCTTT. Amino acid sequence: CASSESAGGGTEAFF.

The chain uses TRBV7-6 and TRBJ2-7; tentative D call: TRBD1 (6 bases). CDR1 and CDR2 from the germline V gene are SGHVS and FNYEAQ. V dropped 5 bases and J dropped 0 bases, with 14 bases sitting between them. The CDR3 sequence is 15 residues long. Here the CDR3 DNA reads TGTGCCAGCAGCACCGTAGGGGACACCTCCTACGAGCAGTACTTC. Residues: CASSTVGDTSYEQYF.

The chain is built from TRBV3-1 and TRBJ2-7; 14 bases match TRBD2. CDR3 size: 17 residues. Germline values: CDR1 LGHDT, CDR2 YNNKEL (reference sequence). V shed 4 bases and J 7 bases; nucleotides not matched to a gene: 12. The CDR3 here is CASSPRVGTSGSWEQYF. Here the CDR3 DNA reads TGTGCCAGCAGCCCCCGAGTAGGGACTAGCGGGAGTTGGGAGCAGTACTTC.

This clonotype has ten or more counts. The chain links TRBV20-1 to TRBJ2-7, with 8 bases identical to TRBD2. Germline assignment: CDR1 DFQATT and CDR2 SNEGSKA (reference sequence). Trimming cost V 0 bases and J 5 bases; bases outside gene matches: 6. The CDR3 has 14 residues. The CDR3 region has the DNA TGCAGTGCTAGAGATGACGGGAGGGTGGACGAGCAGTACTTC. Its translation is CSARDDGRVDEQYF.

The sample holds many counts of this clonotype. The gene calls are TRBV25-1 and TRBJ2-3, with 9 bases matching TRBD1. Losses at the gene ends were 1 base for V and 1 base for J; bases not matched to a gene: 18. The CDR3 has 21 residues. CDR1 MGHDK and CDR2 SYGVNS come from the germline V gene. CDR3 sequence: CASSESILRTGVIYGTDTQYF. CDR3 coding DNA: TGTGCCAGCAGTGAATCCATCCTCCGGACAGGGGTCATCTACGGCACAGATACGCAGTATTTT.

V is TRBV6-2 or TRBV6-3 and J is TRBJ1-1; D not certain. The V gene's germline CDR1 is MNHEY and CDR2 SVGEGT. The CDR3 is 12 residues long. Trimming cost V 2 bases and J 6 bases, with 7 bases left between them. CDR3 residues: CASSYPPPEAFF. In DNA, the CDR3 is TGTGCCAGCAGTTACCCCCCTCCTGAAGCTTTCTTT.

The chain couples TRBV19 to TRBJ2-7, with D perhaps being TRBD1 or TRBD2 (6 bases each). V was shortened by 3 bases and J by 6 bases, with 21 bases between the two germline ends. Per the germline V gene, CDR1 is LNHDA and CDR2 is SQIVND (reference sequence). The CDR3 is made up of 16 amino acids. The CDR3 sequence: CASSIRDWTAWGEQYF. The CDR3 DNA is TGTGCCAGTAGTATTCGGGACTGGACAGCCTGGGGCGAGCAGTACTTC.

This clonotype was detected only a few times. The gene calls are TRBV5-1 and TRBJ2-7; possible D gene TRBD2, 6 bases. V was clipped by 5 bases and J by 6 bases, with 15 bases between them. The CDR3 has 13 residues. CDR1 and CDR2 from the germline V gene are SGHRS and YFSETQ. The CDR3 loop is CASRGGTRSEQYF. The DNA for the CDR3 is TGCGCCAGCAGGGGCGGGACGCGGAGCGAGCAGTACTTC.

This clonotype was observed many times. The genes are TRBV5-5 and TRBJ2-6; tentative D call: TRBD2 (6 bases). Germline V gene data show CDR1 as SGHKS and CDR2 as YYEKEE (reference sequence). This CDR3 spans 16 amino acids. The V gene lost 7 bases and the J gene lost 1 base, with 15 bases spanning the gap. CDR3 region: CASSLRGTSGANVLTF. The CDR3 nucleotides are TGTGCCAGCTCACTTCGGGGGACTTCTGGGGCCAACGTCCTGACTTTC.

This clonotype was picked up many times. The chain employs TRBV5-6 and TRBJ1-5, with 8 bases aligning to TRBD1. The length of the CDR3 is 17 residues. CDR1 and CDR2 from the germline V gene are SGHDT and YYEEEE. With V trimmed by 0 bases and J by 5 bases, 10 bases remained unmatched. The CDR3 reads CASSLAPTRGLYQPQHF. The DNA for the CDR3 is TGTGCCAGCAGCTTGGCGCCGACCAGGGGGCTTTATCAGCCCCAGCATTTT.

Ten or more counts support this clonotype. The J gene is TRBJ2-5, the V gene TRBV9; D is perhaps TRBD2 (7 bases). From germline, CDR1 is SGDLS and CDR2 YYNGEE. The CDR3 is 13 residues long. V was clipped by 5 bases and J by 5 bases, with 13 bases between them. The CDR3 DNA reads TGTGCCAGCAGTCCGGGGGGCGCGGAGACCCAGTACTTC. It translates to CASSPGGAETQYF.